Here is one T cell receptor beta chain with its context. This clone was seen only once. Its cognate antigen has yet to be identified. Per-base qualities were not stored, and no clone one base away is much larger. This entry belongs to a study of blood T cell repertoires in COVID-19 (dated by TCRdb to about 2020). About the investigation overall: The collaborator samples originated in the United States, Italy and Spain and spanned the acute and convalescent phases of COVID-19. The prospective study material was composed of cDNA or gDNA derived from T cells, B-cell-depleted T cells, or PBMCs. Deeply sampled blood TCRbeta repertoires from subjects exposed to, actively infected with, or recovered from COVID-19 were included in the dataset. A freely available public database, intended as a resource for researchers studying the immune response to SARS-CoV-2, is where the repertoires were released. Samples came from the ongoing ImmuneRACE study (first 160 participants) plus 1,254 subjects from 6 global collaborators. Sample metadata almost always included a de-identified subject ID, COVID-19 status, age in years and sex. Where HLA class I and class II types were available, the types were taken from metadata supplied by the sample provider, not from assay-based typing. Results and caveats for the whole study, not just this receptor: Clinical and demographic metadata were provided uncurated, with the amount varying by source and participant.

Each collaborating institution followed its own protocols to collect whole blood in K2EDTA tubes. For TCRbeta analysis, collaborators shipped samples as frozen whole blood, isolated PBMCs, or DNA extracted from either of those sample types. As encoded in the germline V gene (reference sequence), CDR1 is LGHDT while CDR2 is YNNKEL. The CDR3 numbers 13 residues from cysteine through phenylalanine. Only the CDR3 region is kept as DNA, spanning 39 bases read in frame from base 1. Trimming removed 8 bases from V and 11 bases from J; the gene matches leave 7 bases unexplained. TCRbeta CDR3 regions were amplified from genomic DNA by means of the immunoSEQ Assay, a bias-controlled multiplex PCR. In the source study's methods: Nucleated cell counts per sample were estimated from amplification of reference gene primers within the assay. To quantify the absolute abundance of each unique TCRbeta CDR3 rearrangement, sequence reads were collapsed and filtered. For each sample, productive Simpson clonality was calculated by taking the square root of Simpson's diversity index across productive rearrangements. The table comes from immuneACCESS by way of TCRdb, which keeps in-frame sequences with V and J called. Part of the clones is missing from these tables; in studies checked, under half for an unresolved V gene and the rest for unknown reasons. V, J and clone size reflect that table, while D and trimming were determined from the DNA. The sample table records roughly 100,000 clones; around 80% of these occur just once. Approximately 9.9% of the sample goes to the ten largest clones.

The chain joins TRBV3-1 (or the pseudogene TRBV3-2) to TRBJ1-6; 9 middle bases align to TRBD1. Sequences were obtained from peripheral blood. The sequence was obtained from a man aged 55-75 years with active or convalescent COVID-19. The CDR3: CASSTGGSAPLHF. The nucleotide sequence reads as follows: TGTGCCAGCTCGACAGGGGGATCTGCACCCCTCCACTTT.